This note documents a single T cell receptor beta chain sequence. Its antigen is as yet unknown. Primers included in the PCR were 60 Vbeta and 13 Jbeta primers. Method: immunoSEQ multiplex PCR; TCRdb's copy keeps in-frame clones and lacks some. The sample consists of 150,000 to 200,000 clones, about four fifths of them appearing once. The sample is drawn from a study of cytomegalovirus exposure and HLA in healthy donors. The CDR3 runs 16 residues. V dropped 5 bases and J dropped 4 bases, with 16 bases sitting between them. Per the germline V gene, CDR1 is SGHRS and CDR2 is YFSETQ. Regarding the study as a whole: Prior analysis indicated that the majority of TCR beta V segments exhibited productivity approximately 90% or approximately 30% of the time. Within a later analysis, the majority of CMV-associated TCR beta chains appeared HLA-restricted.

This receptor was taken from a male donor in good health and CMV-seronegative. The chain links TRBV5-1 to TRBJ1-6; D gene unclear. The sample consisted of PBMCs. CDR3 DNA sequence: TGCGCCAGCAGTCTGCCAACGCGCGGATATAATTCACCCCTCCACTTT. Its protein is CASSLPTRGYNSPLHF.